The present TCR beta chain was sequenced within a study of CD8 T cells in Susac syndrome (dated by TCRdb to 2018 to 2020). Broadly, across the study: The study used repertoire sequencing to test whether antigen drove CD8+ T cell activation and differentiation in Susac syndrome. The study compared CD8+ T cell repertoire clonality among approximately twelve healthy donors, around 14 Susac syndrome patients and fewer than 19 multiple sclerosis patients.

High-throughput TCR beta sequencing profiled peripheral blood CD8+ and CD4+ T cells from healthy donors, Susac syndrome patients and multiple sclerosis patients. The multiple sclerosis controls were treatment-naive patients who had stable or active relapsing-remitting disease and met the revised McDonald criteria. Bulk CD8+ and CD4+ T cells were purified by magnetic negative isolation, whereas CD8+ TEMRA cells were enriched by FACS. Blood was collected in EDTA tubes and processed within 24 hours, with PBMCs isolated through density gradient centrifugation. PBMCs intended for TCR sequencing were cryopreserved in liquid nitrogen and were subsequently thawed in a 37 degrees C water bath. The sorted or isolated CD4+, CD8+ and CD8+ TEMRA cells reached a purity of at least 90%. As for this clonotype: Its antigen remains unidentified. It has no much larger one-base neighbor in the sample; base qualities were not kept.

The germline V gene encodes CDR1 DFQATT and CDR2 SNEGSKA (reference sequence). V sheds 1 base and J sheds 6 bases, leaving 18 bases between their ends. The CDR3, from cysteine to phenylalanine, totals 15 residues. Only CDR3 DNA remains: 45 bases, in frame from the first base. RNA was extracted using the RNeasy kit, and about 0.5 to 1 microgram was reverse transcribed with random hexamers. The immunoSEQ multiplex PCR assay, which covers 54 Vbeta and 13 Jbeta segments, was used to amplify TCR beta CDR3 regions. Bias from PCR amplification was corrected by using a synthetic template baseline for primer optimization and for computational correction. On the study's bioinformatics: Only productive sequences were kept, with reads annotated to V, D and J genes according to IMGT and analyzed in immunoSEQ Analyzer. Clonality was computed as one minus Shannon entropy normalized by log2 of the number of productive unique sequences. For each patient and control, public and private clones were evaluated among the 100 most prevalent clones. Clones were defined as Susac-specific when absent from the healthy and MS cohorts, from over 950 published viral clones and from other ImmuneACCESS disease sequences. In TCRdb, the public reads were trimmed at Q25 with fastp and aligned with MiXCR, with productive beta chains retained. Merged by CDR3 protein, the rows form single entries marked with the most common genes and DNA. V and J calls and clone size were set by TCRdb, not the authors. In this sample the table shows some 150,000 distinct CDR3 sequences, roughly 95% of which occur a single time. Roughly 0.16% of the sample belongs to the ten largest clones.

Paper-wide results and their limitations: The number of individuals in the TCR sequencing and HLA analysis was recognized as being relatively small.

The rearrangement combines TRBV20-1 with TRBJ1-2, with no confident D gene call. The source is a human donor with multiple sclerosis. The sequencing sample was made of CD8+ T cells from PBMCs. In nucleotide form, the sequence is TGCAGTGCTAGAGGTGGACGGGCCTCCTGGGATGGCTACACCTTC. Translation gives CSARGGRASWDGYTF.